This T cell receptor (beta chain) was sequenced in a study of blood T cell repertoires in COVID-19. Overall study: Some COVID-19 samples were acute and others convalescent; all came from the United States, Italy and Spain. The analysed material was cDNA or gDNA that came from T cells, B-cell-depleted T cells, or PBMCs.

The CDR3 has 15 amino acids. In germline, CDR1 is LGHDT, CDR2 YNNKEL (reference sequence). V lost 5 bases, J lost 3 bases, and 8 bases stayed unmatched. Per the original data handling: By means of reference gene primer amplification, nucleated cell counts were estimated. Measured with immunoSEQ multiplex PCR; TCRdb has only the in-frame clones, and not every one. V and J calls and clone size are those listed in that table; D and trimming were worked out from the DNA. This sample carries about 25,000 clones, 80% to 85% of them seen once, and the ten largest clones take approximately 64%. The clonotype comes from a woman aged 80 or over with acute or convalescent COVID-19. V and J are TRBV3-1 (or the pseudogene TRBV3-2) and TRBJ1-1; 8 positions match TRBD1. Source material: peripheral blood. CDR3 sequence: CASSENQGAYTEAFF. CDR3 in DNA: TGTGCCAGCAGCGAGAACCAGGGGGCATACACTGAAGCTTTCTTT.